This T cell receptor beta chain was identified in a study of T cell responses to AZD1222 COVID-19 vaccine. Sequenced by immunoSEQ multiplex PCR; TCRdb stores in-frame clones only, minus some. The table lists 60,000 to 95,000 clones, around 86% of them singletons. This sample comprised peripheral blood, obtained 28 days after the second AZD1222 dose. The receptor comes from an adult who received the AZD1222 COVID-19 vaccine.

CDR3 amino acids: CASSRQGAGNTIYF. In DNA form, the CDR3 reads TGTGCCAGCAGCCGACAGGGTGCTGGAAACACCATATATTTT. This chain uses TRBV2 with TRBJ1-3, with 7 bases matching TRBD1. The CDR3 sequence is 14 residues long. V was clipped by 6 bases and J by 2 bases; unmatched bases: 4. Germline loops: CDR1 SNHLY, CDR2 FYNNEI.